This T cell receptor beta chain was identified in a study of early T cells in non-severe SARS-CoV-2 infection. About the research overall: The chains were unpaired, and the sequenced material was bulk RNA from unsorted whole blood. Study results and limitations: The VDJdb matching leaned toward anti-spike CD8 responses and overlooked private and CD4 specificities.

Individual cDNA molecules received unique molecular identifiers. TCRdb reprocessed the 5' RACE reads via MiXCR and lists one record per CDR3 protein. This table holds approximately 70,000 distinct CDR3 sequences, about 4.9% found once. V was trimmed by 4 bases and J by 1 base, leaving 10 bases between them. The CDR3 spans 13 residues. CDR1 is SQVTM and CDR2 is ANQGSEA in the germline V gene. Many counts were recorded for this clonotype. Its antigen remains unidentified. This TCR was sampled from an adult who was a healthcare worker with PCR-confirmed SARS-CoV-2 infection or an uninfected control (not recorded which). The donor label of this sample is uncertain. The rearrangement links TRBV29-1 to TRBJ1-1, with D unclear. The starting material was whole blood, obtained at baseline. For the CDR3, the DNA is TGCAGCGTTGTGTCTAAGGGGAACACTGAAGCTTTCTTT. The encoded protein is CSVVSKGNTEAFF. The full variable domain, with the rest looked up from reference TRBV29-1 and TRBJ1-1, is SAVISQKPSRDICQRGTSLTIQCQVDSQVTMMFWYRQQPGQSLTLIATANQGSEATYESGFVIDKFPISRPNLTFSTLTVSNMSPEDSSIYLCSVVSKGNTEAFFGQGTRLTVV.